A selection of T cell receptor beta chains follows, all from one sample in a study of blood T cells in healthy people across ages. TCRdb independently ran MiXCR on the 5' RACE reads; one entry per CDR3 protein. The sample contains more than 600,000 distinct CDR3 sequences, around a quarter of which appear only once. Another study also made use of these data, one on T cells of mothers and their children.

Sequencing used blood. These TCRs come from a boy between 10 and 17 years old in good health. CDR3s include the opening cysteine and the closing phenylalanine or tryptophan. D genes are given only for firm matches. The size of a clone is reported for some rows only, either as once, few or many, or as a class for expanded clones.

TRBD2 TRBJ2-1 TRBV5-1 17 . CASSPGLAGGLVEEQFF TGCGCCAGCAGCCCGGGACTAGCGGGAGGTCTGGTGGAAGAGCAGTTCTTC
. TRBJ1-1 TRBV12-3/TRBV12-4 14 many CASSFTGGNTEAFF TGTGCCAGCAGTTTTACCGGGGGAAACACTGAAGCTTTCTTT
. TRBJ2-5 TRBV11-3 16 few CASSLEIGQSQETQYF TGTGCCAGCAGCTTAGAAATAGGACAGTCACAAGAGACCCAGTACTTC
. TRBJ2-1 TRBV6-6 15 few CASSYIVGSYNEQFF TGTGCCAGCAGTTACATTGTCGGCTCCTACAATGAGCAGTTCTTC
TRBD2 TRBJ2-5 TRBV4-3 17 . CASSQDSTSGVGETQYF TGCGCCAGCAGCCAAGATAGTACTAGCGGAGTGGGAGAGACCCAGTACTTC
. TRBJ2-7 TRBV9 15 . CASSVGVDFSYEQYF TGTGCCAGCAGCGTGGGTGTGGACTTCTCCTACGAGCAGTACTTC
. TRBJ2-3 TRBV5-1 16 once CASRLGDTRFTDTQYF TGCGCCAGCAGATTAGGGGACACACGCTTCACAGATACGCAGTATTTT
TRBD2 TRBJ2-5 TRBV10-3 14 . CAISEGGLQETQYF TGTGCCATCAGTGAGGGGGGACTACAAGAGACCCAGTACTTC
. TRBJ2-7 TRBV7-9 14 few CASSPRDLPYEQYF TGTGCCAGCAGCCCCCGGGACCTACCCTACGAGCAGTACTTC
TRBD2 TRBJ2-7 TRBV7-3 12 . CASSFGEGEQYF TGTGCCAGCAGCTTCGGGGAGGGCGAGCAGTACTTC
. TRBJ2-1 TRBV3-1 15 few CASSQGGSSYNEQFF TGTGCCAGCAGTCAAGGGGGGAGCTCCTACAATGAGCAGTTCTTC
. TRBJ2-3 TRBV7-2 14 . CASSLLIWGDTQYF TGTGCCAGCAGCTTGTTGATTTGGGGCGATACGCAGTACTTT
. TRBJ2-5 TRBV29-1 12 . CSVGAGQETQYF TGCAGCGTTGGGGCAGGGCAAGAGACCCAGTACTTC
. TRBJ2-5 TRBV11-2 14 few CASSLALLGETQYF TGTGCCAGCAGCTTAGCTCTATTAGGGGAGACCCAGTACTTC
. TRBJ1-4 TRBV29-1 12 . CSVEKDRGKLFF TGCAGCGTTGAAAAGGACAGAGGAAAACTGTTTTTT
. TRBJ2-5 TRBV3-1 17 . CASSQLRQYGTQETQYF TGTGCCAGCAGCCAACTACGCCAATATGGGACTCAAGAGACCCAGTACTTC
. TRBJ2-7 TRBV7-9 13 . CASRGTVADEQYF TGTGCCAGCCGGGGGACAGTTGCGGACGAGCAGTACTTC
TRBD1 TRBJ2-5 TRBV27 16 . CASSPHPQGAKETQYF TGTGCCAGCAGTCCCCACCCACAGGGGGCGAAAGAGACCCAGTACTTC
. TRBJ1-1 TRBV10-3 17 few CAISESTWSGQNTEAFF TGTGCCATCAGTGAGTCTACGTGGAGCGGGCAGAACACTGAAGCTTTCTTT
TRBD1 TRBJ1-2 TRBV7-9 13 few CASNPGTAYGYTF TGTGCCAGCAACCCTGGGACAGCATATGGCTACACCTTC
. TRBJ2-7 TRBV7-2 15 . CASSLLQGGSYEQYF TGTGCCAGCAGCTTACTACAGGGTGGGTCCTACGAGCAGTACTTC
TRBD1 TRBJ1-1 TRBV29-1 12 . CSVPISDREAFF TGCAGCGTCCCAATCTCGGACAGGGAAGCTTTCTTT
TRBD2 TRBJ2-5 TRBV29-1 15 . CSVEDSLAGEETQYF TGCAGCGTTGAAGATTCGCTAGCGGGAGAAGAGACCCAGTACTTC
. TRBJ2-7 TRBV24-1 13 few CATSGRGDYEQYF TGTGCCACCAGTGGTCGCGGAGACTACGAGCAGTACTTC
TRBD1 TRBJ2-7 TRBV28 14 . CASSETGNLYEQYF TGTGCCAGCAGTGAGACAGGGAACCTATACGAGCAGTACTTC
TRBD2 TRBJ2-7 TRBV20-1 10 few CSAAGDEQYF TGCAGTGCAGCGGGGGACGAGCAGTACTTC
TRBD1 TRBJ1-2 TRBV3-1 16 few CASSQPGTDGAYGYTF TGTGCCAGCAGCCAACCCGGGACAGACGGCGCCTATGGCTACACCTTC
. TRBJ2-5 TRBV27 14 . CASSFLDSIETQYF TGTGCCAGCAGTTTCCTGGACAGTATAGAGACCCAGTACTTC
. TRBJ1-1 TRBV25-1 15 . CASSIRAWYYTEAFF TGTGCCAGCAGTATAAGGGCTTGGTATTACACTGAAGCTTTCTTT
. TRBJ2-4 TRBV3-1 14 . CASSQSGAKNIQYF TGTGCCAGCAGCCAGAGTGGAGCCAAAAACATTCAGTACTTC
. TRBJ2-5 TRBV6-5 17 few CASSYSNYGKFGETQYF TGTGCCAGCAGTTACTCGAACTACGGAAAGTTCGGAGAGACCCAGTACTTC
. TRBJ1-2 TRBV7-9 13 . CASSSTENYGYTF TGTGCCAGCAGCTCGACAGAGAACTATGGCTACACCTTC
. TRBJ2-7 TRBV20-1 15 . CSARVISGQAYEQYF TGCAGTGCTAGAGTCATCTCGGGGCAAGCCTACGAGCAGTACTTC
. TRBJ1-2 TRBV3-1 15 . CASSPTRSLNYGYTF TGTGCCAGCAGCCCTACCAGGTCCCTTAACTATGGCTACACCTTC
. TRBJ1-1 TRBV29-1 13 . CSVAGAATPEAFF TGCAGCGTTGCGGGGGCGGCTACCCCTGAAGCTTTCTTT
TRBD1 TRBJ1-6 TRBV12-3/TRBV12-4 14 few CASTRQGTNSPLHF TGTGCCAGCACTCGACAGGGAACTAATTCACCCCTCCACTTT
. TRBJ1-2 TRBV7-2 14 . CASRALGGFDGYTF TGTGCCAGCAGGGCCCTTGGGGGGTTCGATGGCTACACCTTC
. TRBJ1-2 TRBV7-8 15 . CASSLATGTTYGYTF TGTGCCAGCAGCTTAGCAACCGGGACAACCTATGGCTACACCTTC
. TRBJ2-1 TRBV7-6 15 . CASTPGAPSYNEQFF TGTGCCAGCACCCCGGGGGCCCCCTCCTACAATGAGCAGTTCTTC
. TRBJ1-2 TRBV7-6 16 few CASSLLRARSNYGYTF TGTGCCAGCAGCCTCCTTAGGGCGCGGAGTAACTATGGCTACACCTTC
TRBD1 TRBJ1-2 TRBV7-2 12 few CASSADRDGYTF TGTGCCAGCAGCGCCGACAGGGACGGCTACACCTTC
. TRBJ1-1 TRBV4-3 14 few CASSLATLNTEAFF TGCGCCAGCAGCCTCGCCACCTTGAACACTGAAGCTTTCTTT